This TCR beta chain was found in a study of beta chain features in type 1 diabetes. The overall study: Investigators examined 107,917,701 sorted cells across all samples.

General observations from the study: Sequencing from cDNA could over-represent high-TCR-expressing cells. Significant though moderate, a shortening of TCRB CDR3s appeared in all four CD4+ subsets of Type 1 diabetes patients. The study found that naive, central memory and Treg TCRB repertoires appeared more similar in patients than in healthy donors.

Every bit of the isolated RNA underwent reverse transcription, so sequencing read expressed TCRB transcripts. There were 3 million to 4 million reads on average in the naive, central memory and regulatory T cell samples. The repertoire was sequenced with immunoSEQ multiplex PCR; TCRdb's copy has only in-frame clones and lacks some. The sample records about 130,000 clones, roughly 10% being singletons. Only a few counts were recorded for this clone. Its matching antigen is unknown. Trimming pared 8 bases from V and 1 base from J, leaving 4 bases between. Per the germline V gene, CDR1 is SNHLY and CDR2 is FYNNEI. The CDR3 sequence is 11 residues long.

The sequencing input was central memory CD4+ T cells from blood. This clonotype was sampled from a man under 40 with type 1 diabetes. The rearrangement links TRBV2 to TRBJ2-3; no reliable D call. The CDR3 loop reads CASQGTDTQYF. The CDR3 DNA follows: TGTGCCAGCCAGGGCACAGATACGCAGTATTTT.